This T cell receptor beta chain is from a study of T cell clonality in common variable immunodeficiency. Study-wide findings and caveats: TCRbeta clonality was increased in CVID versus healthy controls.

Produced via immunoSEQ multiplex PCR; TCRdb's table is partial and in-frame only. This repertoire lists 50,000 to 60,000 clones without singletons; approximately 5.5% sits in the top ten. The germline V gene has CDR1 KGHSH and CDR2 LQKENI. V was pared by 4 bases and J by 0 bases, with 8 bases between. This CDR3 spans 14 amino acids. This clone was detected ten times or more. What it binds is not known. The read falls 3 residues short of the CDR3 end, and the missing part is taken from the germline J gene. The genes are TRBV18 and TRBJ2-3; a possible D gene is TRBD2 (5 bases). The source of this sequence is a person aged 18 to 75 in good health. The sequencing input was peripheral blood mononuclear cells. The CDR3 DNA, read in part, is TGTGCCAGCTCACTGGCTAGCAGCACAGATACG. Translated: CASSLASSTDT. The CDR3 reads in full as CASSLASSTDTQYF.